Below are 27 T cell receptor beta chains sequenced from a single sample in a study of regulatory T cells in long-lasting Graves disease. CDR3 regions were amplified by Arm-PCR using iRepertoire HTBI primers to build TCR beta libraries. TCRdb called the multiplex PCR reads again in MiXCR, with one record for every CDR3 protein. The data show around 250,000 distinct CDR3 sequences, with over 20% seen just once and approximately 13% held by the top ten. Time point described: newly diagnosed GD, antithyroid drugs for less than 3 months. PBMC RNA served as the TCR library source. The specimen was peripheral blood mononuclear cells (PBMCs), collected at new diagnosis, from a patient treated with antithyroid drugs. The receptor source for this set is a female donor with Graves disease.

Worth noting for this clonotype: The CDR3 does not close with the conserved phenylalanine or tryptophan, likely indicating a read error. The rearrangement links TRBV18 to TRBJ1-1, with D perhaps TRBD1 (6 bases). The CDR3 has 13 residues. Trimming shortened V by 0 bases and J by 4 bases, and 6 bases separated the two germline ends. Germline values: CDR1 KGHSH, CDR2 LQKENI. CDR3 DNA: TGTGCCAGCTCACCACCAGGGGGCACTGAAGCTTTCTCT. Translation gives CASSPPGGTEAFS.

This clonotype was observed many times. For the CDR3, the DNA is TGTGCCAGTGGCCCTCTAGCGGGGGGTCATACGCAGTATTTT. Protein sequence: CASGPLAGGHTQYF. The chain employs TRBV11-2 and TRBJ2-3; 11 positions agree with TRBD2. CDR1 is SGHAT, CDR2 FQNNGV, per germline. There are 14 residues in the CDR3. V shed 9 bases, J shed 7 bases, and the junction held 9 bases outside the gene matches. Complete variable domain (other parts from reference TRBV11-2 and TRBJ2-3): EAGVAQSPRYKIIEKRQSVAFWCNPISGHATLYWYQQILGQGPKLLIQFQNNGVVDDSQLPKDRFSAERLKGVDSTLKIQPAKLEDSAVYLCASGPLAGGHTQYFGPGTRLTVL.

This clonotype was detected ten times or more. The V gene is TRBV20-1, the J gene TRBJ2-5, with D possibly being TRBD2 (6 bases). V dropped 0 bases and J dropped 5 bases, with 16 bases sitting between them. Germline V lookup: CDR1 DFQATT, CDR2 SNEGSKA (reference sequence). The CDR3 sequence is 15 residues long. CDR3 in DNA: TGCAGTGCTAGAGATCTCGGGGGAGGAGTGGAGACCCAGTACTTC. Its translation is CSARDLGGGVETQYF.

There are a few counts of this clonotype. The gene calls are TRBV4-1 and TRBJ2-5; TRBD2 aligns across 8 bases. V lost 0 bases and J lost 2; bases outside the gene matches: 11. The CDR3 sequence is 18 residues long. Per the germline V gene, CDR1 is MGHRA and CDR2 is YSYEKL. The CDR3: CASSQEVAAGVWQETQYF. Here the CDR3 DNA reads TGCGCCAGCAGCCAAGAAGTGGCAGCGGGGGTGTGGCAAGAGACCCAGTACTTC.

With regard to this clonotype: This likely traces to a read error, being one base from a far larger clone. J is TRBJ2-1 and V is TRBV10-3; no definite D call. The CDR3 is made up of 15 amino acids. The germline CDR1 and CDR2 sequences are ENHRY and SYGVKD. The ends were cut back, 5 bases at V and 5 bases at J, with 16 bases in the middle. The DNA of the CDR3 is TGTGCCATCAGTACGGTCAGAGGTTCCCACAATGAGCAGTTCTTC. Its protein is CAISTVRGSHNEQFF.

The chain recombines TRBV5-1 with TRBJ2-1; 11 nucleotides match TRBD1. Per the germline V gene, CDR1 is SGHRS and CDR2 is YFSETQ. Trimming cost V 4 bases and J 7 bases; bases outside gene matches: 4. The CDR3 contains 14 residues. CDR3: CASSADRGRNEQFF. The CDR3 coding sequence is TGCGCCAGCAGCGCGGACAGGGGGCGGAATGAGCAGTTCTTC.

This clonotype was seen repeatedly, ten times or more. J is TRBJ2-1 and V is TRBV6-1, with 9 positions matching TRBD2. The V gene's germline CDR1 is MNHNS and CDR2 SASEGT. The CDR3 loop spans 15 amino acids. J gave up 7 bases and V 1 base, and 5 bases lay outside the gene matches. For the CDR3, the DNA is TGTGCCAGCAGTGAAGGACTAGCGGAGAGGAATGAGCAGTTCTTC. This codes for CASSEGLAERNEQFF.

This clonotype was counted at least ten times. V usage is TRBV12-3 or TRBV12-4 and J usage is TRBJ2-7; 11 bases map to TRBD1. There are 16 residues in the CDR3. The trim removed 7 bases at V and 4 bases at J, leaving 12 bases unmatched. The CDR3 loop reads CASTSARTGGVYEQYF. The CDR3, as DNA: TGTGCCAGCACCTCGGCCAGGACAGGGGGCGTTTACGAGCAGTACTTC.

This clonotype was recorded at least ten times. The CDR3 DNA reads as TGCGCCAGCAGCCCCTCTCTTGAGCGGGGGTTCTACGAGCAGTACTTC. Translating it yields CASSPSLERGFYEQYF. The chain combines TRBV4-3 with TRBJ2-7, with 8 bases aligning to TRBD2. The CDR3 runs 16 residues. J was trimmed by 3 bases and V by 4 bases; bases with no gene match: 11. Germline assignment: CDR1 LGHNA and CDR2 YSLEER.

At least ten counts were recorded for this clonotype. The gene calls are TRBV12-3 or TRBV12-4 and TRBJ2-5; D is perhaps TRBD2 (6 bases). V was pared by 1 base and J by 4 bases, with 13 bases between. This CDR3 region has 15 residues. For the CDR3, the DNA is TGTGCCAGCAGTTTAGGTTGGCAGGGAGGAGAGACCCAGTACTTC. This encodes CASSLGWQGGETQYF.

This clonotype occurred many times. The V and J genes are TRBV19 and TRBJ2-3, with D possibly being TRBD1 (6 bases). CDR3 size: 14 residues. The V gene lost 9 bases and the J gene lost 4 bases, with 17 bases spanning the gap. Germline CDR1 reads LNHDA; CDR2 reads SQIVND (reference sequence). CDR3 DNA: TGTGCCAGCGGCCCCCAGGGGTTCCCAGATACGCAGTATTTT. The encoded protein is CASGPQGFPDTQYF.

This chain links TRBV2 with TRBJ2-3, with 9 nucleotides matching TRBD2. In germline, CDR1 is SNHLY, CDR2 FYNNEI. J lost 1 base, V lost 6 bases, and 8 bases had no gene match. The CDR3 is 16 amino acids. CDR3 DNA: TGTGCCAGCAGGCGATTAGCGGGAGAGGGCACAGATACGCAGTATTTT. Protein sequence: CASRRLAGEGTDTQYF. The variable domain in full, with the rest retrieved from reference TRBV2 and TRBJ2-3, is EPEVTQTPSHQVTQMGQEVILRCVPISNHLYFYWYRQILGQKVEFLVSFYNNEISEKSEIFDDQFSVERPDGSNFTLKIRSTKLEDSAMYFCASRRLAGEGTDTQYFGPGTRLTVL.

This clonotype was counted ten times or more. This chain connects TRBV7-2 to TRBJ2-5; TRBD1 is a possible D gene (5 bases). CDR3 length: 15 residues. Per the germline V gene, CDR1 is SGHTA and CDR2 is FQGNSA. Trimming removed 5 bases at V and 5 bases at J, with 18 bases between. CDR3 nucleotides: TGTGCCAGCAGCAAAGGGGTGGGAAACCTGGAGACCCAGTACTTC. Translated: CASSKGVGNLETQYF.

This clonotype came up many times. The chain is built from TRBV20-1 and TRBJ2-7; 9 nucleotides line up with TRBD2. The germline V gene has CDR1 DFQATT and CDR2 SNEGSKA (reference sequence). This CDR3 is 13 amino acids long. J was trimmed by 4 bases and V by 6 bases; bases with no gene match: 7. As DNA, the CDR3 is TGCAGTGCCGGGACTAGCAGAAATTACGAGCAGTACTTC. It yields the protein CSAGTSRNYEQYF.

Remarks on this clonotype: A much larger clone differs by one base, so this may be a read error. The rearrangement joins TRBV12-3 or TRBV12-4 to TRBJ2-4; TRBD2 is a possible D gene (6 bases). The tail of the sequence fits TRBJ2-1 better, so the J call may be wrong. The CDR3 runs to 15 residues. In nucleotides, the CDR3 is TGTGCCAGCAGTTCCATACGGGGGAGACAAGAGACCCAGTTCTTC. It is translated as CASSSIRGRQETQFF.

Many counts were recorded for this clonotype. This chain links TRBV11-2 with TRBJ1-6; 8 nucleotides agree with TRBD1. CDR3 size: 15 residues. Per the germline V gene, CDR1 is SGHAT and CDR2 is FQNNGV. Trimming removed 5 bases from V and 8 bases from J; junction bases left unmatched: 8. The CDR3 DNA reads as TGTGCCAGCAGCGGGGGGACAGGACGATATTCACCCCTCCACTTT. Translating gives CASSGGTGRYSPLHF.

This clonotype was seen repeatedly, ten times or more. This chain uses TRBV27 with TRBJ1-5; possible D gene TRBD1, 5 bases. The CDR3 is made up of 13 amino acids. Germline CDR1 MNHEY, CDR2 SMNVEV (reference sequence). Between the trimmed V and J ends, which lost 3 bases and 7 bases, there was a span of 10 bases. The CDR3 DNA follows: TGTGCCAGCAGTTTCCGGGACGCCCAGCCCCAGCATTTT. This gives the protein CASSFRDAQPQHF.

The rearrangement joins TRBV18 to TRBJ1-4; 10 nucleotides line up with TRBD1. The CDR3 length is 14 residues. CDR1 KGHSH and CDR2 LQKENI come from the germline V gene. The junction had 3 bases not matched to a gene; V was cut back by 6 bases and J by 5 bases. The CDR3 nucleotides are TGTGCCAGCTCGTCGGGACAGGGGAATGAAAAACTGTTTTTT. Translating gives CASSSGQGNEKLFF.

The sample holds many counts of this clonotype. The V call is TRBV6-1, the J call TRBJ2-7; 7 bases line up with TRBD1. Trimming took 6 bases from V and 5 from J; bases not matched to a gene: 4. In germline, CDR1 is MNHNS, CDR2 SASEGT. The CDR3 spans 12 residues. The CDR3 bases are TGTGCCAGCAGGGAGACAGGGAACGAGCAGTACTTC. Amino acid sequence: CASRETGNEQYF.

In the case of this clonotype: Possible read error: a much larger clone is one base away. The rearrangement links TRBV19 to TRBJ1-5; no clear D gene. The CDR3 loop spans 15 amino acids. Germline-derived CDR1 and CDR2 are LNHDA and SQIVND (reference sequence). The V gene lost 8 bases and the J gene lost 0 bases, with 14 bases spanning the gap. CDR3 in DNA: TGTGCCAGTGGTTCCCGGCCGAATAGCAATCAGCCCCAGCATTTT. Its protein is CASGSRPNSNQPQHF.

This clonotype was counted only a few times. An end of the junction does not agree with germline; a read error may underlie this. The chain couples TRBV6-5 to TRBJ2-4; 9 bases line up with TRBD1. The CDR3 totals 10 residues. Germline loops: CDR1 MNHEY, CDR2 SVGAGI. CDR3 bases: TGTGCCAGCAGTTCTGGACAGGGGAGTTTC. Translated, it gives CASSSGQGSF.

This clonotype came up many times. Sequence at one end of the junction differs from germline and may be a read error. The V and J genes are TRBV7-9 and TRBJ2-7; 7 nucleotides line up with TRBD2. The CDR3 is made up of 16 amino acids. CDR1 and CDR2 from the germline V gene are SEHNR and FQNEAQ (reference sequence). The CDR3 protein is CASSPGSGRGFYEQYF. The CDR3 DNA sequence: TGCGCCAGCAGCCCCGGATCCGGGCGGGGGTTCTACGAGCAGTACTTC.

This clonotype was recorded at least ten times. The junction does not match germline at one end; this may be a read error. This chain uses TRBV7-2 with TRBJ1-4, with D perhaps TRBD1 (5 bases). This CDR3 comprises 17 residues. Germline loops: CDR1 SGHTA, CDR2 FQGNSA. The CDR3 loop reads CASSLVRERGENGKLFF. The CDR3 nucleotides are TGTGCCAGCAGCTTAGTCCGCGAACGAGGGGAGAATGGAAAACTGTTTTTT.

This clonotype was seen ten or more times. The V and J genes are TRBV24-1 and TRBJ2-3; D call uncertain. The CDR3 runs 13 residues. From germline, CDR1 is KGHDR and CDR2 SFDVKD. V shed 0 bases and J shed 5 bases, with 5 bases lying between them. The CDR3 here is CATSDLSGDTQYF. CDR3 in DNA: TGTGCCACCAGTGATTTGAGTGGAGATACGCAGTATTTT.

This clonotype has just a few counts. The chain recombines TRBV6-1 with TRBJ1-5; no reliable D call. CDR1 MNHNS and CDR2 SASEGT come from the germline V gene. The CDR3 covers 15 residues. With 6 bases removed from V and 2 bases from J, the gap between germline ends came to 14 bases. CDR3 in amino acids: CASSSNKIGNQPQHF. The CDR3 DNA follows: TGTGCCAGCAGCAGTAACAAAATAGGCAATCAGCCCCAGCATTTT.

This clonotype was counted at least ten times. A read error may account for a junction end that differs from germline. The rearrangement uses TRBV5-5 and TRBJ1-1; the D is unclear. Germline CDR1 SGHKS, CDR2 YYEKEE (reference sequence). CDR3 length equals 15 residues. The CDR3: CASSQTQTMNTEAFF. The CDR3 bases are TGCGCCAGCAGCCAGACACAGACCATGAACACTGAAGCTTTCTTT.

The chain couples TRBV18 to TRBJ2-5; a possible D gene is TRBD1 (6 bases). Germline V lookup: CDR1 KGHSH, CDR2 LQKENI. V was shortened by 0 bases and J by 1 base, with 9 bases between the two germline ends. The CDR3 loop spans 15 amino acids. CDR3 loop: CASSPPGQTQETQYF. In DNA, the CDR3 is TGTGCCAGCTCACCACCGGGACAAACCCAAGAGACCCAGTACTTC.